Each of the 25 T cell receptor beta chains below was sequenced from the same sample in a study of identical twins. TCRdb used MiXCR to reprocess the 5' RACE reads, holding one entry per CDR3 protein. Here the sample spans hundreds of thousands of distinct CDR3 sequences, over 5% being singletons. The material sequenced was naive T cells sorted from blood. These receptors originate from a man aged 18 to 29 in good health.

Only a few counts were recorded for this clonotype. This sequence joins TRBV3-1 and TRBJ1-1, with 10 positions matching TRBD1. CDR1 is LGHDT, CDR2 YNNKEL, per germline (reference sequence). V lost 5 bases, J lost 6 bases, and 9 bases stayed unmatched. The CDR3 is 15 residues long. The CDR3 loop reads CASSRLGTGASEAFF. The CDR3 nucleotides read TGTGCCAGCAGCAGACTCGGGACAGGGGCCTCTGAAGCTTTCTTT.

The chain uses TRBV6-2 or TRBV6-3 and TRBJ2-7; TRBD2 agrees at 12 bases. This CDR3 spans 14 amino acids. V gave up 6 bases and J gave up 4 bases; unmatched junction bases: 4. Germline V CDR1 and CDR2: MNHEY, SVGEGT. CDR3 in amino acids: CASRELAGGYEQYF. CDR3 bases: TGTGCCAGCAGGGAACTAGCGGGAGGATACGAGCAGTACTTC.

This clonotype was recorded many times. The V and J genes are TRBV2 and TRBJ2-1; D uncertain. CDR3 length: 9 amino acids. Trimming removed 5 bases from V and 9 bases from J, with 2 bases in between. Germline V CDR1 and CDR2: SNHLY, FYNNEI. Here the CDR3 reads CASSPEQFF. CDR3 nucleotide sequence: TGTGCCAGCAGTCCTGAGCAGTTCTTC.

This chain uses TRBV30 with TRBJ2-5; TRBD2 matches 9 bases. The CDR3 length is 19 residues. J was trimmed by 5 bases and V by 2 bases; bases with no gene match: 21. CDR1 is GTSNPN, CDR2 SVGIG, per germline (reference sequence). The CDR3 coding sequence is TGTGCCTGGAGTAGAACGGGGAGCGGGAGGAATTCTGTGTGGGAGACCCAGTACTTC. Translation gives CAWSRTGSGRNSVWETQYF.

This clonotype was seen repeatedly, ten times or more. The rearrangement uses TRBV12-3 or TRBV12-4 and TRBJ1-4, with no clear D. The ends were cut back, 3 bases at V and 0 bases at J, with 14 bases in the middle. CDR3 size: 17 residues. CDR3 sequence: CASSFWQNYPTNEKLFF. The CDR3 nucleotides read TGTGCCAGCAGTTTTTGGCAAAACTACCCAACTAATGAAAAACTGTTTTTT.

The chain recombines TRBV13 with TRBJ2-1, with 8 bases that match TRBD1. The germline gives CDR1 PRHDT, CDR2 FYEKMQ (reference sequence). V lost 5 bases, J lost 8 bases, and 5 bases stayed unmatched. CDR3 length equals 13 residues. The CDR3 sequence: CASSLQGAYEQFF. CDR3 coding DNA: TGTGCCAGCAGCCTTCAGGGGGCGTATGAGCAGTTCTTC.

This clonotype showed up many times. CDR3 region: CSARPLAGVDSYNEQFF. As DNA, the CDR3 is TGCAGTGCTAGACCCCTAGCGGGAGTTGACTCCTACAATGAGCAGTTCTTC. The chain uses TRBV20-1 and TRBJ2-1; 10 bases fit TRBD2. Trimming took 2 bases from V and 0 from J; bases not matched to a gene: 7. Germline V gene data show CDR1 as DFQATT and CDR2 as SNEGSKA (reference sequence). There are 17 residues in the CDR3.

This clonotype was detected ten times or more. This chain links TRBV28 with TRBJ1-2, with TRBD1 matching 9 bases. Germline V lookup: CDR1 MDHEN, CDR2 SYDVKM. The CDR3 loop spans 15 amino acids. V shed 5 bases, J shed 4 bases, and the junction held 8 bases outside the gene matches. The CDR3: CASSTEGGQGYGYTF. CDR3 nucleotides: TGTGCCAGCAGTACCGAAGGGGGACAGGGCTATGGCTACACCTTC.

This clonotype appeared a few times. The chain recombines TRBV30 with TRBJ1-2; 8 bases match TRBD1. Germline CDR1 and CDR2: GTSNPN and SVGIG (reference sequence). Trimming at V came to 8 bases and at J to 7 bases, leaving 12 bases not matched to a gene. The CDR3 has 13 residues. The CDR3 loop reads CAGEDRATSGYTF. The CDR3 region has the DNA TGTGCCGGGGAGGACAGGGCCACATCTGGCTACACCTTC.

This clonotype has at least ten counts. V gene TRBV24-1 combines with J gene TRBJ1-2, with 7 bases lining up with TRBD1. CDR1 KGHDR and CDR2 SFDVKD come from the germline V gene. The J segment lost 7 bases and the V segment lost 7 bases, leaving 11 bases of the junction unmatched. This CDR3 has 14 residues. Here the CDR3 DNA reads TGTGCCACCAGAGCGACAGGGAGGCAAAGTGGCTACACCTTC. Translated, it gives CATRATGRQSGYTF.

This clonotype was picked up one time. Germline and junction disagree at one end, which may indicate a read error. This rearrangement joins TRBV7-2 to TRBJ2-1, with TRBD2 matching over 7 bases. The germline V gene encodes CDR1 SGHTA and CDR2 FQGNSA. The CDR3 runs to 17 residues. The CDR3 region has the DNA TGTGCCAGCAGCCCAAGGTGGCGCGGGAGCTCCTACAATGTGCAGTTCTTC. Its translation: CASSPRWRGSSYNVQFF.

The chain couples TRBV7-6 to TRBJ2-2, with TRBD1 identical over 7 bases. With 4 bases clipped from V and 0 bases from J, the junction kept 2 bases outside the gene matches. CDR1 is SGHVS, CDR2 FNYEAQ, per germline. The CDR3 runs to 15 residues. CDR3 nucleotide sequence: TGTGCCAGCAGCTCGGGACAGCCGAACACCGGGGAGCTGTTTTTT. Its protein product is CASSSGQPNTGELFF. The entire variable domain, with the rest obtained from reference TRBV7-6 and TRBJ2-2, is as follows: GAGVSQSPRYKVTKRGQDVALRCDPISGHVSLYWYRQALGQGPEFLTYFNYEAQQDKSGLPNDRFSAERPEGSISTLTIQRTEQRDSAMYRCASSSGQPNTGELFFGEGSRLTVL.

Worth noting for this clonotype: A much larger clone lies a single base off, so this may be a read error. V and J are TRBV10-3 and TRBJ2-2, with 8 positions matching TRBD2. Germline V gives CDR1 ENHRY, CDR2 SYGVKD. The CDR3 is made up of 16 amino acids. DNA for the CDR3: TGTGCCATCAGTGGCGGGGATAGCGGGAACACCGGGGAGCTGTCTTTT. Protein: CAISGGDSGNTGELSF.

Only a few counts were recorded for this clonotype. The rearrangement joins TRBV24-1 to TRBJ2-3; D gene uncertain. The CDR3 has 17 amino acids. Between the trimmed V and J ends, which lost 2 bases and 1 base, there was a span of 15 bases. The germline gives CDR1 KGHDR, CDR2 SFDVKD. CDR3 amino acids: CATSDSLRAPGTDTQYF. CDR3 coding DNA: TGTGCCACCAGTGATTCCCTCCGAGCCCCTGGCACAGATACGCAGTATTTT.

This clonotype was seen only a few times. The V and J genes are TRBV24-1 and TRBJ1-5; no clear D gene. Germline-derived CDR1 and CDR2 are KGHDR and SFDVKD. The CDR3 runs 13 residues. V lost 1 base to trimming and J lost 15 bases, with 15 bases between them. The CDR3 reads CATSDFSGDVWHF. CDR3 coding DNA: TGTGCCACCAGTGATTTCTCTGGAGATGTTTGGCATTTT.

This clonotype was seen many times. V gene TRBV7-2 combines with J gene TRBJ2-5; D unclear. Germline CDR1 SGHTA, CDR2 FQGNSA. V was trimmed by 1 base and J by 6 bases, leaving 0 bases between them. The CDR3 length is 10 residues. The CDR3 is CASSLETQYF. The CDR3 DNA follows: TGTGCCAGCAGCTTAGAGACCCAGTACTTC. The entire variable domain, with the rest obtained from reference TRBV7-2 and TRBJ2-5, is as follows: GAGVSQSPSNKVTEKGKDVELRCDPISGHTALYWYRQSLGQGLEFLIYFQGNSAPDKSGLPSDRFSAERTGGSVSTLTIQRTQQEDSAVYLCASSLETQYFGPGTRLLVL.

This clonotype showed up many times. The V gene is TRBV12-3 or TRBV12-4, the J gene TRBJ2-1, with 11 nucleotides matching TRBD2. The CDR3 totals 16 residues. After removal of 5 bases from V and 4 bases from J, the junction contained 7 bases not matched to a gene. CDR3 amino acids: CASSPLLAGGYNEQFF. DNA of the CDR3: TGTGCCAGCAGTCCCCTATTAGCGGGAGGGTACAATGAGCAGTTCTTC.

This clonotype was seen at least ten times. V and J are TRBV6-5 and TRBJ1-1; 8 bases fit TRBD1. Per germline, CDR1 MNHEY and CDR2 SVGAGI. The CDR3 loop spans 15 amino acids. The ends lost 5 bases at V and 4 bases at J; junction bases unmatched: 9. Here the CDR3 reads CASSHKTGATTEAFF. CDR3 DNA: TGTGCCAGCAGTCACAAGACAGGGGCGACCACTGAAGCTTTCTTT.

This clonotype has at least ten counts. This chain uses TRBV5-1 with TRBJ1-6, with D possibly being TRBD1 (6 bases). V dropped 4 bases and J dropped 9 bases, with 17 bases sitting between them. This CDR3 contains 15 residues. The germline V gene has CDR1 SGHRS and CDR2 YFSETQ. The CDR3 is CASSLEAGGSSPLHF. The CDR3 bases are TGCGCCAGCAGCCTTGAAGCGGGGGGCAGTTCACCCCTCCACTTT.

Ten or more counts support this clonotype. This chain's CDR3 is CASSKLGTSGQGEQFF. The CDR3, as DNA: TGCGCCAGCAGCAAACTGGGGACTAGCGGCCAGGGTGAGCAGTTCTTC. The genes are TRBV5-1 and TRBJ2-1, with 11 nucleotides matching TRBD2. The CDR3 covers 16 residues. The V and J ends lost 4 bases and 9 bases, in that order; junction bases with no gene match: 12. Germline assignment: CDR1 SGHRS and CDR2 YFSETQ.

This clonotype has ten or more counts. The genes are TRBV7-6 and TRBJ1-3; D uncertain. V dropped 5 bases and J dropped 0 bases, with 8 bases sitting between them. Germline-derived CDR1 and CDR2 are SGHVS and FNYEAQ. The CDR3 contains 14 residues. The CDR3 DNA reads TGTGCCAGCAGCGACAACCTCTCTGGAAACACCATATATTTT. Amino acids: CASSDNLSGNTIYF. The complete variable domain, with remaining parts taken from reference TRBV7-6 and TRBJ1-3, reads GAGVSQSPRYKVTKRGQDVALRCDPISGHVSLYWYRQALGQGPEFLTYFNYEAQQDKSGLPNDRFSAERPEGSISTLTIQRTEQRDSAMYRCASSDNLSGNTIYFGEGSWLTVV.

This clonotype was detected ten times or more. The chain is built from TRBV9 and TRBJ1-4, with 7 positions matching TRBD1. The ends lost 4 bases at V and 5 bases at J; junction bases unmatched: 11. From germline, CDR1 is SGDLS and CDR2 YYNGEE. This CDR3 has 16 residues. The CDR3 nucleotides read TGTGCCAGCAGCATGGGCAGGGGGGCCCAAAATGAAAAACTGTTTTTT. Its translation is CASSMGRGAQNEKLFF.

This sequence joins TRBV19 and TRBJ2-1; 9 bases are a match to TRBD1. CDR1 LNHDA and CDR2 SQIVND come from the germline V gene (reference sequence). J was trimmed by 6 bases and V by 8 bases; bases with no gene match: 11. The length of the CDR3 is 15 residues. CDR3 sequence reads: CASAPGTGSGNEQFF. In DNA, the CDR3 is TGTGCCAGTGCCCCCGGGACAGGGTCAGGCAATGAGCAGTTCTTC.

The chain joins TRBV15 to TRBJ2-3; the match to TRBD2 covers 10 bases. This CDR3 has 19 amino acids. Unmatched junction bases numbered 18, after V lost 4 bases and J lost 5 bases. Germline-derived CDR1 and CDR2 are LNHNV and YYDKDF (reference sequence). CDR3 region: CATSTTRLASGRQRDTQYF. CDR3 sequence (DNA): TGTGCCACCAGCACAACTAGGTTGGCTAGCGGGAGACAGCGAGATACGCAGTATTTT.

The V and J genes are TRBV15 and TRBJ1-6, with unresolved D. CDR1 and CDR2 (germline): LNHNV, YYDKDF (reference sequence). The CDR3 sequence is 14 residues long. V was cut by 0 bases and J by 7 bases, with 7 bases left in between. The CDR3 sequence is CATSRDPLNSPLHF. The CDR3 DNA is TGTGCCACCAGCAGAGATCCGCTGAATTCACCCCTCCACTTT.